Listed below are T cell receptor beta chains from one sample, sequenced in a study of beta chain features in type 1 diabetes. This table comes from immunoSEQ multiplex PCR, and its TCRdb copy is limited to in-frame clones, with some not included. This sample yields 150,000 or so clones, of which roughly 63% are seen a single time; around 0.08% belongs to the top ten. The sequenced material came from naive CD4+ T cells from blood. The origin of the receptors is a man between 25 and 39 years old with type 1 diabetes. Both conserved end residues are part of each CDR3. D genes are given only for firm matches. For some rows the clone size is stated as once, few or many, or as a class when expanded; others skip it.

CDR3nt	CDR3aa	v_gene	j_gene	d_gene	abundance
TGTGCCAGCAGCTTAGTGGCGGACAGCCTTTACAATGAGCAGTTCTTC	CASSLVADSLYNEQFF	TRBV11-2	TRBJ2-1	NA	NA
TGCAGCGTTGATATCCTAGCGGGGGGACACAGCACAGATACGCAGTATTTT	CSVDILAGGHSTDTQYF	TRBV29-1	TRBJ2-3	TRBD2	NA
TGCAGCGTGCTGTCTGTGGTGCTGGGGCCCGGGCTGATAACTGAAGCTTTCTTT	CSVLSVVLGPGLITEAFF	TRBV29-1	TRBJ1-1	NA	few
TGTGCCAGCAGCGCATCTCTGATGAGTAATTCACCCCTCCACTTT	CASSASLMSNSPLHF	TRBV9	TRBJ1-6	NA	once
TGCGCCAGCAGCCAGCCCGGGACTAGCGGCACAGATACGCAGTATTTT	CASSQPGTSGTDTQYF	TRBV4-1	TRBJ2-3	TRBD2	NA
TGCGCCAGCAGCTTGGAGGACAGCTACGAGCAGTACTTC	CASSLEDSYEQYF	TRBV5-1	TRBJ2-7	NA	NA
TGCAGCGTTAAGAGGGACAGGGAGGAGACTGAAGCTTTCTTT	CSVKRDREETEAFF	TRBV29-1	TRBJ1-1	TRBD1	NA
TGTGCCAGCAGTGACAAGGCGCATCATTGGCAGTTCTTC	CASSDKAHHWQFF	TRBV28	TRBJ2-1	NA	NA
TGTGCCCTGGATACACCGGACAGGGTAGATGAAAAACTGTTTTTT	CALDTPDRVDEKLFF	TRBV30	TRBJ1-4	TRBD1	NA
TGTGCCAGCATCCTGGGACAGGGGGATAATTCACCCCTCCACTTT	CASILGQGDNSPLHF	TRBV6-6	TRBJ1-6	TRBD1	few
TGTGCCACAGGGAGGGTGTTGGATAATTCACCCCTCCACTTT	CATGRVLDNSPLHF	TRBV7-2	TRBJ1-6	NA	NA
TGTGCCAGCAGTTACGGGGAGACCCAGTACTTC	CASSYGETQYF	TRBV6-5	TRBJ2-5	NA	few
TGTGCCAGCAGCTTACCCATCCAAGAGACCCAGTACTTC	CASSLPIQETQYF	TRBV7-2	TRBJ2-5	NA	NA
TGCGCCAGCAGCTTGGAAGGGACCGAGCAGTACTTC	CASSLEGTEQYF	TRBV5-1	TRBJ2-7	NA	once
TGCAGCGTTGAAGGGTCCAGCGGGGAGCTGTTTTTC	CSVEGSSGELFF	TRBV29-1	TRBJ2-2	TRBD2	once
TGTGCCAGCAGTCGCCCCGGGGCGGGGGTAGCAGATACGCAGTATTTT	CASSRPGAGVADTQYF	TRBV25-1	TRBJ2-3	TRBD2	NA
TGCGCCAGCAGCTTCGACAGGGGGCAATACGAGCAGTACTTC	CASSFDRGQYEQYF	TRBV5-1	TRBJ2-7	TRBD1	NA
TGTGCCAGCAGCTTAGTCGTGGCGGGGGAGACCCAGTACTTC	CASSLVVAGETQYF	TRBV7-2	TRBJ2-5	NA	NA
TGTGCCAGCTCACCATTACAGACTTACACAGATACGCAGTATTTT	CASSPLQTYTDTQYF	TRBV18	TRBJ2-3	NA	once
TGTGCCATCAGGGGCCAGGGGGCAGGAGATACGCAGTATTTT	CAIRGQGAGDTQYF	TRBV10-3	TRBJ2-3	TRBD1	NA
TGTGCCAGCAGACGTTCCGGGACAGGGCTCCAAGAGACCCAGTACTTC	CASRRSGTGLQETQYF	TRBV25-1	TRBJ2-5	TRBD1	NA
TGCAGCGTTGAATTGCAGCAGTCCTATGGCTACACCTTC	CSVELQQSYGYTF	TRBV29-1	TRBJ1-2	NA	NA
TGCAGCGTTGTTGGGCAGTTCTACGAGCAGTACTTC	CSVVGQFYEQYF	TRBV29-1	TRBJ2-7	NA	few
TGTGCCAGCAGTGAATTATGGGGAGGGACTGAGCAGTACTTC	CASSELWGGTEQYF	TRBV25-1	TRBJ2-7	TRBD2	NA
TGTGCCAGCGGAGGAGCCGGGGAGCTGTTTTTT	CASGGAGELFF	TRBV9	TRBJ2-2	NA	NA
TGCAGCGCCTCGGGACAGGGAGGCGAAAAACTGTTTTTT	CSASGQGGEKLFF	TRBV29-1	TRBJ1-4	TRBD1	few
TGTGCCAGCAGCCAGACACAGAACACTGAAGCTTTCTTT	CASSQTQNTEAFF	TRBV7-9	TRBJ1-1	NA	NA
TGTGCCTGGAGCTTGACAGCCAGTGAAGCTTTCTTT	CAWSLTASEAFF	TRBV30	TRBJ1-1	NA	few
TGTGCCACCAGCAGAGATAGGGGGCAAGAGACCCAGTACTTC	CATSRDRGQETQYF	TRBV15	TRBJ2-5	NA	few
TGTGCCAGCAGCTTCGGTCTAAGCAATGAGCAGTTCTTC	CASSFGLSNEQFF	TRBV7-9	TRBJ2-1	NA	NA
TGTGCCATCAGTGATTTGGGGCGAGAGACCCAGTACTTC	CAISDLGRETQYF	TRBV10-3	TRBJ2-5	NA	few
TGTGCCAGCAGCTTATCCCCCACAGGGGGTACCTATGGCTACACCTTC	CASSLSPTGGTYGYTF	TRBV7-9	TRBJ1-2	TRBD1	NA
TGTGCCAGCAGCTTGGACAGGGTCTCTGGGGCCAACGTCCTGACTTTC	CASSLDRVSGANVLTF	TRBV7-2	TRBJ2-6	TRBD1	NA
TGTGCCAGCAGCTGGGGACAGGCTACCAATGAGCAGTTCTTC	CASSWGQATNEQFF	TRBV5-4	TRBJ2-1	TRBD1	NA
TGCGCCAGCAGCCAAGATGGGTCACAGGGGAAATTAGCCAAAAACATTCAGTACTTC	CASSQDGSQGKLAKNIQYF	TRBV4-1	TRBJ2-4	TRBD1	NA
TGCGCCAGCAGCTACCTAGCGGGGGGAGGCAATGAGCAGTTCTTC	CASSYLAGGGNEQFF	TRBV4-3	TRBJ2-1	TRBD2	NA
TGTGCCTGGAGTGTACAGATAGGGGGATTGGAGACCCAGTACTTC	CAWSVQIGGLETQYF	TRBV30	TRBJ2-5	NA	NA
TGCAGCGGCCAGGGACTCACTGAAGCTTTCTTT	CSGQGLTEAFF	TRBV29-1	TRBJ1-1	NA	NA
TGCAGCGCATTGGCGGGGGAAATCTACAATGAGCAGTTCTTC	CSALAGEIYNEQFF	TRBV29-1	TRBJ2-1	TRBD2	few
TGCAGCGTTGCGCCGAGAGGAGTAAATGAAAAACTGTTTTTT	CSVAPRGVNEKLFF	TRBV29-1	TRBJ1-4	NA	NA
TGTGCCAGCAGCAAAGAGGACAGGGTGGGTGAGCAGTTCTTC	CASSKEDRVGEQFF	TRBV7-2	TRBJ2-1	TRBD1	few
TGTGCCAGCTCACCAGGGGACTCCTACGAGCAGTACTTC	CASSPGDSYEQYF	TRBV18	TRBJ2-7	NA	NA
TGTGCCAGCTCACCGGGACAGGGCCACGAGCAGTACTTC	CASSPGQGHEQYF	TRBV18	TRBJ2-7	TRBD1	NA
TGTGCCATCACGCCCTCGGCGGGGGGGCTAGAGACCCAGTACTTC	CAITPSAGGLETQYF	TRBV10-3	TRBJ2-5	TRBD2	NA
TGTGCCAGCAGCATCCGGGACAGAGTCTTCAATGAGCAGTTCTTC	CASSIRDRVFNEQFF	TRBV9	TRBJ2-1	TRBD1	NA
TGTGCCAGTAGTATGCGACAGGACACCGGGGAGCTGTTTTTT	CASSMRQDTGELFF	TRBV19	TRBJ2-2	NA	NA
TGTGCCTGGAGCGTCCGGAACACCGGGGAGCTGTTTTTT	CAWSVRNTGELFF	TRBV30	TRBJ2-2	NA	NA
TGTGCCTGGAGTTTAGGAAACAACCAAGAGACCCAGTACTTC	CAWSLGNNQETQYF	TRBV30	TRBJ2-5	NA	NA
TGCAGCGTGAAACAGGGACGGGGCACTGAAGCTTTCTTT	CSVKQGRGTEAFF	TRBV29-1	TRBJ1-1	NA	NA
TGTGCCAGCAGCGTATCGGACAGGGGTAATTCACCCCTCCACTTT	CASSVSDRGNSPLHF	TRBV9	TRBJ1-6	TRBD1	NA
TGTGCCAGCAGCTTAGAGGAGCCAGGCCTCTACGAGCAGTACTTC	CASSLEEPGLYEQYF	TRBV7-9	TRBJ2-7	NA	NA
TGTGCCAGCAGGGGTAGTCTTGGCTACACCTTC	CASRGSLGYTF	TRBV6-5	TRBJ1-2	NA	NA
TGCGCCACTCAAAAGGCTGGGACCTCCTACAATGAGCAGTTCTTC	CATQKAGTSYNEQFF	TRBV23-1	TRBJ2-1	NA	NA
TGTGCCAGCAGCGACTCCCGGGCTAACTATGGCTACACCTTC	CASSDSRANYGYTF	TRBV9	TRBJ1-2	NA	NA
TGCAGCGTTGAAGATGCTTCCCAGTACTTC	CSVEDASQYF	TRBV29-1	TRBJ2-5	NA	few
TGTGCCATCAGTAATGGACAGGGGGATCAGCCCCAGCATTTT	CAISNGQGDQPQHF	TRBV10-3	TRBJ1-5	TRBD1	NA
TGTGCCAGTAGTTTTTCAGGGGTCCCTCCCTACAATGAGCAGTTCTTC	CASSFSGVPPYNEQFF	TRBV19	TRBJ2-1	NA	NA
TGTGCCAGCAGCTTAGGTCAGGGGGTCAATCAGCCCCAGCATTTT	CASSLGQGVNQPQHF	TRBV7-2	TRBJ1-5	TRBD1	NA
TGCGCCAGCAGCCGCAGGTTAGGCGTAGAGACCCAGTACTTC	CASSRRLGVETQYF	TRBV4-3	TRBJ2-5	NA	NA